These 14 T cell receptor beta chains were all obtained from the same sample, sequenced in a study of shared clonotypes between healthy human individuals. Profiled with immunoSEQ multiplex PCR; TCRdb holds only in-frame clones, not every one. The table records around 1.6 million clones, nearly 99% of them present only once. Source material: naive CD4+ T cells sorted from blood. Sample subset: CD45RA+ positively selected. The source of these receptors is a young man in good health.

This rearrangement joins TRBV9 to TRBJ1-1, with D hard to call. There are 14 residues in the CDR3. The V end lost 2 bases, the J end lost 0 bases, and 8 bases lay between the germline ends. CDR1 is SGDLS and CDR2 is YYNGEE in the germline V gene. CDR3 in DNA: TGTGCCAGCAGCGTGAACACTATGAACACTGAAGCTTTCTTT. This gives the protein CASSVNTMNTEAFF. The whole variable domain, remainder taken from reference TRBV9 and TRBJ1-1, is DSGVTQTPKHLITATGQRVTLRCSPRSGDLSVYWYQQSLDQGLQFLIQYYNGEERAKGNILERFSAQQFPDLHSELNLSSLELGDSALYFCASSVNTMNTEAFFGQGTRLTVV.

Of note for this clone: The same CDR3 arises from other DNA sequences in this sample as well. The J gene is TRBJ2-2, the V gene TRBV11-3; D is uncertain. The V end lost 0 bases, the J end lost 6 bases, and 8 bases lay between the germline ends. The CDR3 runs to 14 residues. Germline V gives CDR1 SGHNT, CDR2 YENEEA. The chain's CDR3 is CASSLDPRAGELFF. CDR3 coding DNA: TGTGCCAGCAGCTTAGATCCCCGGGCCGGGGAGCTGTTTTTT.

This clone has just one count. V is TRBV18 and J is TRBJ2-6; D remains unclear. Germline lookup yields CDR1 KGHSH and CDR2 LQKENI. This CDR3 region has 17 residues. V was trimmed by 1 base and J by 0 bases, leaving 10 bases between them. The CDR3 DNA follows: TGTGCCAGCTCACCACTGCCCGGGCCCTCTGGGGCCAACGTCCTGACTTTC. Residues: CASSPLPGPSGANVLTF.

This sequence joins TRBV2 and TRBJ2-2; 11 bases match TRBD2. The germline V gene encodes CDR1 SNHLY and CDR2 FYNNEI. CDR3 size: 15 residues. V lost 7 bases, J lost 3 bases, and 4 bases stayed unmatched. Here the CDR3 DNA reads TGTGCCAGCAAGGGACTAGCGGCCCACACCGGGGAGCTGTTTTTT. Protein: CASKGLAAHTGELFF.

The chain uses TRBV28 and TRBJ2-7, with D unclear. CDR1 and CDR2 (germline): MDHEN, SYDVKM. The CDR3 consists of 15 residues. Trimming shortened V by 2 bases and J by 9 bases, and 20 bases separated the two germline ends. In DNA form, the CDR3 reads TGTGCCAGCAGTTTACCCGGCGGCACCATTCCCCCGCAGTACTTC. It encodes CASSLPGGTIPPQYF.

This chain links TRBV6-5 with TRBJ2-2, with 7 positions matching TRBD2. The CDR3 length is 16 residues. The germline CDR1 and CDR2 sequences are MNHEY and SVGAGI. J was trimmed by 6 bases and V by 4 bases; bases with no gene match: 11. CDR3 residues: CASSLTRAGWAGELFF. DNA of the CDR3: TGTGCCAGCAGTTTGACTAGAGCGGGATGGGCCGGGGAGCTGTTTTTT.

The chain carries TRBV5-4 and TRBJ2-1; TRBD2 agrees at 9 bases. Germline V CDR1 and CDR2: SGHNT, YYREEE (reference sequence). The CDR3 spans 15 residues. Unmatched junction bases numbered 11, after V lost 6 bases and J lost 7 bases. CDR3 coding DNA: TGTGCCAGCACCAAATCCGGGACTAGCCTTAATGAGCAGTTCTTC. Translated, it gives CASTKSGTSLNEQFF.

The chain couples TRBV4-1 to TRBJ2-3, with D perhaps given as TRBD1 or TRBD2 (6 bases each). V was pared by 0 bases and J by 0 bases, with 10 bases between. Germline V CDR1 and CDR2: MGHRA, YSYEKL. The CDR3 extends over 16 amino acids. CDR3 sequence reads: CASSQERGASTDTQYF. The DNA for the CDR3 is TGCGCCAGCAGCCAAGAAAGGGGGGCGAGCACAGATACGCAGTATTTT.

The V and J genes are TRBV7-9 and TRBJ1-1; TRBD1 agrees at 10 bases. The CDR3 is 13 amino acids. The V segment lost 5 bases and the J segment 8 bases; nucleotides outside the gene matches: 5. Germline V gives CDR1 SEHNR, CDR2 FQNEAQ (reference sequence). CDR3 nucleotide sequence: TGTGCCAGCAGCCCGACAGGGGGCGGGGAAGCTTTCTTT. Residues: CASSPTGGGEAFF.

CDR3 sequence: CASSLGGLAGSSYNEQFF. The CDR3 DNA reads TGTGCCAGCAGCTTAGGAGGGCTAGCGGGGAGCTCCTACAATGAGCAGTTCTTC. The chain links TRBV7-8 to TRBJ2-1, with 9 bases lining up with TRBD2. Germline loops: CDR1 SGHVS, CDR2 FQNEAQ. With 1 base clipped from V and 0 bases from J, the junction kept 7 bases outside the gene matches. This CDR3 has 18 residues.

The rearrangement uses TRBV27 and TRBJ2-3; 9 bases align to TRBD2. CDR3 length: 18 amino acids. Germline values: CDR1 MNHEY, CDR2 SMNVEV (reference sequence). The V gene end was trimmed by 3 bases and the J gene end by 5 bases; junction bases not matched to a gene: 15. Here the CDR3 reads CASSFTGVVAGVLDTQYF. DNA for the CDR3: TGTGCCAGCAGTTTTACGGGGGTGGTAGCGGGAGTCTTAGATACGCAGTATTTT.

The chain is built from TRBV7-2 and TRBJ2-2, with TRBD1 identical over 8 bases. Unmatched junction bases numbered 3, after V lost 5 bases and J lost 4 bases. There are 14 residues in the CDR3. Per the germline V gene, CDR1 is SGHTA and CDR2 is FQGNSA. The CDR3 sequence is CASSRTGSTGELFF. CDR3 nucleotide sequence: TGTGCCAGCAGCCGGACAGGGAGCACCGGGGAGCTGTTTTTT.

The chain has TRBV7-9 and TRBJ1-1; D might be TRBD1 (5 bases). Germline V gives CDR1 SEHNR, CDR2 FQNEAQ (reference sequence). This CDR3 spans 12 amino acids. The V end was cut by 4 bases, the J end by 3 bases, with 6 bases between. The CDR3 loop is CASSWGDTEAFF. CDR3 nucleotides: TGTGCCAGCAGCTGGGGGGACACTGAAGCTTTCTTT.

The chain uses TRBV5-1 and TRBJ2-3; TRBD1 is a possible D gene (5 bases). The CDR3 consists of 14 residues. In germline, CDR1 is SGHRS, CDR2 YFSETQ. Trimming removed 7 bases from V and 2 bases from J, with 14 bases in between. CDR3 sequence reads: CASRHQGLTDTQYF. The CDR3 DNA sequence: TGCGCCAGCCGTCACCAGGGTCTCACAGATACGCAGTATTTT.